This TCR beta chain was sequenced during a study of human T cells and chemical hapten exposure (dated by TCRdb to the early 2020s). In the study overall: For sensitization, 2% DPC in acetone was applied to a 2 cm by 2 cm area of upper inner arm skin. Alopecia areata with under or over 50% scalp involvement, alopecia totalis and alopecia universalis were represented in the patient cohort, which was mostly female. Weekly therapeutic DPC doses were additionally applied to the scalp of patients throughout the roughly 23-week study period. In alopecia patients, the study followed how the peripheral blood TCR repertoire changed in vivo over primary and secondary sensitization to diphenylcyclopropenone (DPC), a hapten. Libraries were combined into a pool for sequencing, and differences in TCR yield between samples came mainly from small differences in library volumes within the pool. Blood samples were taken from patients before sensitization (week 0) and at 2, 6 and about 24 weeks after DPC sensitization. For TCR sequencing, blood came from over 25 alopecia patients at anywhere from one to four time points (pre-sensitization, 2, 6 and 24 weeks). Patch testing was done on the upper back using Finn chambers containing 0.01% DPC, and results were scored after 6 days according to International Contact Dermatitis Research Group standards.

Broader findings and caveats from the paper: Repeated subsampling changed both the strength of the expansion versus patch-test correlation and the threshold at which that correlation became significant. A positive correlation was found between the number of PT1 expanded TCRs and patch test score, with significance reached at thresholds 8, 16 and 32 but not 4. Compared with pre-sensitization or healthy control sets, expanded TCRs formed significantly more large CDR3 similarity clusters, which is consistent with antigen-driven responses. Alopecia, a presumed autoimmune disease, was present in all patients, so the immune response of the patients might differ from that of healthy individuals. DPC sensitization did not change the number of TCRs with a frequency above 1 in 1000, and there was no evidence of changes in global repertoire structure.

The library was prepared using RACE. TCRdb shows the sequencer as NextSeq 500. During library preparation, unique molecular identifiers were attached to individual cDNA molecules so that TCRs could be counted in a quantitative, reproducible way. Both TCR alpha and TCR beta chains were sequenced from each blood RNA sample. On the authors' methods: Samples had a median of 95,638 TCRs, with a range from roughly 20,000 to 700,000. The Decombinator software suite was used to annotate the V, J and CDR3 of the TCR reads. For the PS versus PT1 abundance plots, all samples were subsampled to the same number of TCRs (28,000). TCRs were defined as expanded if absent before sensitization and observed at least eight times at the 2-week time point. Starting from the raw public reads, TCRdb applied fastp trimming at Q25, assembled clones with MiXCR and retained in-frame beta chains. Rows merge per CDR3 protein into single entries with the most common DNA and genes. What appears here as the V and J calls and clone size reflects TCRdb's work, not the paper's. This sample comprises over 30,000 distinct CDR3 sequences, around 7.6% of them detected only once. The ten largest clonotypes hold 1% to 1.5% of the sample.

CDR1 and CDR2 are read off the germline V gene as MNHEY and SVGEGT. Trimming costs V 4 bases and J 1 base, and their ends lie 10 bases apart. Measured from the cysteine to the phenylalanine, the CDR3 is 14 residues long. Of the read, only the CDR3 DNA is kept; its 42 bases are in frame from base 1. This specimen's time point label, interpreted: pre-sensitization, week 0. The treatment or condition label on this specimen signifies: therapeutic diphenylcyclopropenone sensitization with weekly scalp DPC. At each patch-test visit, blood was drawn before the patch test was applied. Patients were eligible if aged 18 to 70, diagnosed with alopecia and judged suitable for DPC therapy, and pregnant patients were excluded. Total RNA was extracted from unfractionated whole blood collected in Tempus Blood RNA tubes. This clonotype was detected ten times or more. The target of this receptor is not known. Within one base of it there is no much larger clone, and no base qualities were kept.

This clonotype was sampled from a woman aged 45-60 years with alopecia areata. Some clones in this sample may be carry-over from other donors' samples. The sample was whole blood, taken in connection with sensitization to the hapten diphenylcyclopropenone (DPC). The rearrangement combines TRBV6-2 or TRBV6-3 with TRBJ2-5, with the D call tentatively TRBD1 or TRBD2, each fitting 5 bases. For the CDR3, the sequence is CASSLGRSQETQYF. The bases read TGTGCCAGCAGTTTGGGACGTAGCCAAGAGACCCAGTACTTC.